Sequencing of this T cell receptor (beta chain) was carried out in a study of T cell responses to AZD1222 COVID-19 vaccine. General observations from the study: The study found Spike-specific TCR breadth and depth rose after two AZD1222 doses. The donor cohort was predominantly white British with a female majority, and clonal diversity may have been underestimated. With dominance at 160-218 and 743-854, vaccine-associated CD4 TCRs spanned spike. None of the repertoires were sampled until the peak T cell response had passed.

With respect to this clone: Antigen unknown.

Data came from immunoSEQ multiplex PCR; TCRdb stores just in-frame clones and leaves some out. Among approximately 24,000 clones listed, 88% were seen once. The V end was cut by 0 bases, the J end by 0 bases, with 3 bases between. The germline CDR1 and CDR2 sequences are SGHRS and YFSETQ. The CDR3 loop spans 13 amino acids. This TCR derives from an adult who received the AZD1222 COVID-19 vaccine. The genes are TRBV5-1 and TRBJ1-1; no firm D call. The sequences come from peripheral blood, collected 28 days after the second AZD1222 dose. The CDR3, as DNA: TGCGCCAGCAGCTTGGCGGTGAACACTGAAGCTTTCTTT. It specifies CASSLAVNTEAFF.